What follows describes a single T cell receptor (beta chain). Looked up from germline, CDR1 is SQVTM and CDR2 is ANQGSEA. This CDR3 region has 12 residues. The V and J ends lost 6 bases and 7 bases, in that order; junction bases with no gene match: 5. This sample is drawn from a study of blood T cell repertoires in COVID-19. Study-wide background: Acute-phase and convalescent COVID-19 samples originated in the United States, Italy and Spain.

In the original processing: Amplification with reference gene primers provided the estimates of nucleated cell counts. Produced via immunoSEQ multiplex PCR; TCRdb's table is partial and in-frame only. V, J and clone size reflect that table, while D and trimming were determined from the DNA. The data hold 190,000 or so clones, with roughly three quarters observed a single time. This TCR derives from a woman aged 80 or over with COVID-19, enrolled during active disease. The chain employs TRBV29-1 and TRBJ1-2, with TRBD1 matching over 10 bases. Sequencing was done on a sample of peripheral blood. CDR3 sequence: CSVPGQGGGYTF. The CDR3 DNA follows: TGCAGCGTGCCAGGACAGGGGGGTGGCTACACCTTC.